This TCR beta chain came from a study of cytomegalovirus exposure and HLA in healthy donors. Study outcomes and limitations: In an earlier analysis, productive rearrangement rates for most beta V segments clustered near 87% or 30%.

A few counts support this clone. The target antigen is unknown. PCR involved 60 Vbeta and 13 Jbeta primers. The method was immunoSEQ multiplex PCR; TCRdb's version includes in-frame clones alone and lacks a portion of them. The sample contains some 100,000 clones, roughly 69% of which appear only once. Germline CDR1 is MGHDK and CDR2 is SYGVNS. CDR3 length: 13 residues. V dropped 4 bases and J dropped 0 bases, with 4 bases sitting between them. The chain carries TRBV25-1 and TRBJ1-3, with no clear D. Sequenced sample: PBMCs. The clonotype comes from a woman in her seventies in good health and CMV-seropositive. In DNA, the CDR3 is TGTGCCAGCAGTGCGAGCTCTGGAAACACCATATATTTT. Translating it yields CASSASSGNTIYF.